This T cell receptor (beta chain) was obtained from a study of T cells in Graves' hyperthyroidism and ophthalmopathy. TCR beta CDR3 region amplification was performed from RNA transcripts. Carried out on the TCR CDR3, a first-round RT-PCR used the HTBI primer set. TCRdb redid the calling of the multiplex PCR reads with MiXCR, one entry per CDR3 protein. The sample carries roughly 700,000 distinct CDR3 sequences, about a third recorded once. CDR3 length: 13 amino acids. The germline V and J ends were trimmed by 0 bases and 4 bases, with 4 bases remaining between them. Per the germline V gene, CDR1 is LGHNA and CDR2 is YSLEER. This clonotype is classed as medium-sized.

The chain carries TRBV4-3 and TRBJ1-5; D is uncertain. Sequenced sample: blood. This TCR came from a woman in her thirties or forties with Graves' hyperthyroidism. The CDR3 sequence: CASSQDENQPQHF. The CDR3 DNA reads TGCGCCAGCAGCCAAGATGAGAATCAGCCCCAGCATTTT.